The clone carrying this T cell receptor (beta chain) was recorded many times. This sample stems from a study of early T cells in non-severe SARS-CoV-2 infection. TCRdb processed the 5' RACE reads anew with MiXCR; each CDR3 protein has one entry. Of roughly 40,000 distinct CDR3 sequences in the sample, roughly 6% were seen once. The CDR3 has 17 amino acids. After removal of 6 bases from V and 0 bases from J, the junction contained 7 bases not matched to a gene. The germline V gene encodes CDR1 KGHSH and CDR2 LQKENI. This clonotype originated in an adult who was a healthcare worker with PCR-confirmed SARS-CoV-2 infection or an uninfected control (not recorded which). Sequenced material: whole blood. The chain employs TRBV18 and TRBJ2-1; TRBD2 matches at 11 bases. The CDR3 DNA follows: TGTGCCAGCTCCCCATTAGCGGGGGGGCTCTCCTACAATGAGCAGTTCTTC. As protein: CASSPLAGGLSYNEQFF.